Shown below are 22 T cell receptor beta chains from a single sample sequenced in a study of blood T cell repertoires in COVID-19. The data were produced by immunoSEQ multiplex PCR, yet TCRdb's version contains in-frame clones alone and is incomplete. The table lists 75,000 to 95,000 clones, 87% of them singletons. Sequencing input: peripheral blood. Receptor source: a woman aged 60-75 years with COVID-19, enrolled during active disease.

V is TRBV28 and J is TRBJ1-2; perhaps TRBD1 as D (5 bases). Trimming removed 4 bases at V and 7 bases at J, with 10 bases between. Per the germline V gene, CDR1 is MDHEN and CDR2 is SYDVKM. The CDR3 extends over 12 amino acids. The CDR3 bases are TGTGCCAGCAGTTCGCAGGGTAGTGGCTACACCTTC. As protein: CASSSQGSGYTF.

V usage is TRBV5-1 and J usage is TRBJ2-1; D is possibly TRBD2 (6 bases). V was cut by 6 bases and J by 8 bases, with 21 bases left in between. Germline assignment: CDR1 SGHRS and CDR2 YFSETQ. This CDR3 is 15 amino acids long. CDR3 DNA: TGCGCCAGCATAGCCCTCCCGGGGGAGGACGATGAGCAGTTCTTC. Amino acid sequence: CASIALPGEDDEQFF. Variable domain in full (rest from reference TRBV5-1 and TRBJ2-1): KAGVTQTPRYLIKTRGQQVTLSCSPISGHRSVSWYQQTPGQGLQFLFEYFSETQRNKGNFPGRFSGRQFSNSRSEMNVSTLELGDSALYLCASIALPGEDDEQFFGPGTRLTVL.

The rearrangement joins TRBV10-3 to TRBJ1-1, with 7 bases aligning to TRBD1. The germline gives CDR1 ENHRY, CDR2 SYGVKD. This CDR3 is 15 amino acids long. The J segment lost 5 bases and the V segment lost 3 bases, leaving 9 bases of the junction unmatched. CDR3 bases: TGTGCCATCAGTGACCCCGCAGGGGGTGGGACTGAAGCTTTCTTT. Translation: CAISDPAGGGTEAFF.

This clone was counted between two and nine times. The chain uses TRBV7-9 and TRBJ1-6, with D possibly TRBD1 on 5 matching bases. CDR3 size: 12 residues. V was pared by 11 bases and J by 6 bases, with 11 bases between. Germline-derived CDR1 and CDR2 are SEHNR and FQNEAQ (reference sequence). DNA of the CDR3: TGTGCCCTCAGGGAAAGTAATTCACCCCTCCACTTT. It is translated as CALRESNSPLHF.

This chain uses TRBV18 with TRBJ1-1; TRBD1 is a possible D gene (6 bases). The CDR3 length is 13 residues. Germline V gene data show CDR1 as KGHSH and CDR2 as LQKENI. The ends were cut back, 5 bases at V and 1 base at J, with 8 bases in the middle. CDR3 loop: CASSLGGNTEAFF. In DNA, the CDR3 is TGTGCCAGCTCATTAGGGGGGAACACTGAAGCTTTCTTT. Supplemented by reference TRBV18 and TRBJ1-1, the full variable domain reads NAGVMQNPRHLVRRRGQEARLRCSPMKGHSHVYWYRQLPEEGLKFMVYLQKENIIDESGMPKERFSAEFPKEGPSILRIQQVVRGDSAAYFCASSLGGNTEAFFGQGTRLTVV.

The chain has TRBV5-1 and TRBJ2-2, with D tentatively TRBD2 (5 bases). Germline V gene sequence: CDR1 SGHRS, CDR2 YFSETQ. Trimming cost V 7 bases and J 2 bases, with 9 bases left between them. This CDR3 is built from 13 residues. CDR3 sequence reads: CASLEGNTGELFF. The CDR3 DNA reads TGCGCCAGCCTTGAGGGTAACACCGGGGAGCTGTTTTTT.

CDR3 sequence: CASSPLGTVSYEQYF. The DNA for the CDR3 is TGTGCCAGCTCACCACTGGGGACAGTCTCCTACGAGCAGTACTTC. This chain connects TRBV18 to TRBJ2-7; TRBD1 aligns across 7 bases. V lost 1 base, J lost 0 bases, and 3 bases stayed unmatched. In germline, CDR1 is KGHSH, CDR2 LQKENI. CDR3 length equals 15 residues.

This clone showed up just once. CDR3 nucleotides: TGCAGCGTTGAAGACTGGCAGGGCCTCTATGGCTACACCTTC. Translating gives CSVEDWQGLYGYTF. This rearrangement joins TRBV29-1 to TRBJ1-2, with D possibly being TRBD1 (5 bases). The CDR3 runs to 14 residues. The V end lost 0 bases, the J end lost 4 bases, and 12 bases lay between the germline ends. CDR1 is SQVTM and CDR2 is ANQGSEA in the germline V gene.

The V call is TRBV29-1, the J call TRBJ1-2; TRBD1 aligns across 9 bases. CDR1 and CDR2 (germline): SQVTM, ANQGSEA. The CDR3 sequence is 14 residues long. The junction had 12 bases not matched to a gene; V was cut back by 6 bases and J by 7 bases. The CDR3 DNA is TGCAGCGTCCGGGACAGGGACCCAATCGGTGGCTACACCTTC. Amino acids: CSVRDRDPIGGYTF.

The chain uses TRBV3-1 (or the pseudogene TRBV3-2) and TRBJ2-3, with 8 bases that match TRBD1. The CDR3 is 16 residues long. V trimming: 4 bases; J trimming: 5 bases; junction bases outside the gene matches: 11. Germline V gene data show CDR1 as LGHDT and CDR2 as YNNKEL (reference sequence). The chain's CDR3 is CASSPWGRGQEDTQYF. CDR3 coding DNA: TGTGCCAGCAGCCCATGGGGCAGGGGGCAGGAAGATACGCAGTATTTT.

CDR3: CASSLQGNSGNTIYF. The CDR3 DNA sequence: TGCGCCAGCAGCTTGCAGGGGAACTCTGGAAACACCATATATTTT. This chain links TRBV5-1 with TRBJ1-3; tentatively, D is TRBD1 (6 bases). Germline V lookup: CDR1 SGHRS, CDR2 YFSETQ. The CDR3 length is 15 residues. Trimming took off 1 base at V and 0 bases at J, with 8 bases between the two ends. The whole variable domain, filled in from reference TRBV5-1 and TRBJ1-3, reads KAGVTQTPRYLIKTRGQQVTLSCSPISGHRSVSWYQQTPGQGLQFLFEYFSETQRNKGNFPGRFSGRQFSNSRSEMNVSTLELGDSALYLCASSLQGNSGNTIYFGEGSWLTVV.

The gene calls are TRBV30 and TRBJ1-6; no definite D call. Trimming took off 1 base at V and 3 bases at J, with 4 bases between the two ends. This CDR3 region has 13 residues. From germline, CDR1 is GTSNPN and CDR2 SVGIG (reference sequence). The chain's CDR3 is CAWSGSYNSPLHF. The CDR3 bases are TGTGCCTGGAGTGGCAGCTATAATTCACCCCTCCACTTT.

This chain joins TRBV18 and TRBJ1-4, with D hard to call. V was trimmed by 8 bases and J by 5 bases, leaving 12 bases between them. The germline V gene encodes CDR1 KGHSH and CDR2 LQKENI. The CDR3 is 13 amino acids. The DNA of the CDR3 is TGTGCCAGCGAGCAGGCCTTAAATGAAAAACTGTTTTTT. The encoded protein is CASEQALNEKLFF.

J is TRBJ2-3 and V is TRBV30, with D maybe TRBD2 (5 bases). The CDR3 has 14 residues. Trimming removed 2 bases at V and 10 bases at J, with 19 bases between. Per the germline V gene, CDR1 is GTSNPN and CDR2 is SVGIG (reference sequence). The CDR3 here is CAWSPTSVPRAQYF. Here the CDR3 DNA reads TGTGCCTGGAGTCCTACCTCCGTTCCGAGGGCGCAGTATTTT.

The V call is TRBV20-1, the J call TRBJ2-1; D is ambiguous. V lost 3 bases and J lost 0, with 9 bases in between. This CDR3 contains 14 residues. Germline V lookup: CDR1 DFQATT, CDR2 SNEGSKA (reference sequence). The CDR3 here is CSASHVSSYNEQFF. For the CDR3, the DNA is TGCAGTGCTAGTCACGTGAGCTCCTACAATGAGCAGTTCTTC.

This rearrangement joins TRBV30 to TRBJ2-7; D uncertain. CDR1 and CDR2 (germline): GTSNPN, SVGIG (reference sequence). The CDR3 sequence is 13 residues long. Trimming stripped 2 bases from V and 0 bases from J, with 8 bases between. The CDR3 reads CAWSFRFSYEQYF. The CDR3 DNA follows: TGTGCCTGGAGTTTCAGGTTCTCCTACGAGCAGTACTTC.

The rearrangement joins TRBV28 to TRBJ1-2; 7 bases fit TRBD1. Germline CDR1 is MDHEN and CDR2 is SYDVKM. This CDR3 spans 17 amino acids. Unmatched junction bases numbered 17, after V lost 2 bases and J lost 8 bases. CDR3 sequence reads: CASSLVPGGRGAEGYTF. The CDR3 DNA reads TGTGCCAGCAGTTTAGTCCCCGGGGGCAGGGGGGCCGAGGGCTACACCTTC.

This chain links TRBV15 with TRBJ2-2; TRBD1 aligns across 7 bases. V shed 4 bases, J shed 3 bases, and the junction held 5 bases outside the gene matches. Germline V gene data show CDR1 as LNHNV and CDR2 as YYDKDF (reference sequence). The CDR3 loop spans 15 amino acids. Written as DNA, the CDR3 is TGTGCCACCAGCAAGGGGGCTCAGGACACCGGGGAGCTGTTTTTT. Its translation: CATSKGAQDTGELFF. The full variable domain, with the rest looked up from reference TRBV15 and TRBJ2-2, is DAMVIQNPRYQVTQFGKPVTLSCSQTLNHNVMYWYQQKSSQAPKLLFHYYDKDFNNEADTPDNFQSRRPNTSFCFLDIRSPGLGDTAMYLCATSKGAQDTGELFFGEGSRLTVL.

This sequence joins TRBV6-2 or TRBV6-3 and TRBJ1-2; no clear D gene. This CDR3 contains 15 residues. The germline V gene has CDR1 MNHEY and CDR2 SVGEGT. Trimming removed 5 bases from V and 4 bases from J, with 17 bases in between. CDR3 region: CASSRPGRLVYGYTF. Written as DNA, the CDR3 is TGTGCCAGCAGTCGACCGGGGAGGCTCGTCTATGGCTACACCTTC.

The V and J genes are TRBV9 and TRBJ1-1, with 11 bases fitting TRBD1. CDR1 is SGDLS and CDR2 is YYNGEE in the germline V gene. V gave up 4 bases and J gave up 4 bases; unmatched junction bases: 3. The CDR3 covers 14 residues. The CDR3: CASSTGTGGTEAFF. In DNA form, the CDR3 reads TGTGCCAGCAGCACGGGGACAGGGGGCACTGAAGCTTTCTTT. Variable domain in full (rest from reference TRBV9 and TRBJ1-1): DSGVTQTPKHLITATGQRVTLRCSPRSGDLSVYWYQQSLDQGLQFLIQYYNGEERAKGNILERFSAQQFPDLHSELNLSSLELGDSALYFCASSTGTGGTEAFFGQGTRLTVV.

V is TRBV19 and J is TRBJ1-1; D is uncertain. CDR3 length: 14 amino acids. Per germline, CDR1 LNHDA and CDR2 SQIVND (reference sequence). V was clipped by 4 bases and J by 9 bases, with 18 bases between them. CDR3 nucleotides: TGTGCCAGTAGTAGTAGGCGGCAACTAATAAAAGCTTTCTTT. It is translated as CASSSRRQLIKAFF.

The V gene is TRBV11-2, the J gene TRBJ1-1, with unresolved D. This CDR3 is built from 12 residues. Germline CDR1 reads SGHAT; CDR2 reads FQNNGV. V dropped 4 bases and J dropped 11 bases, with 14 bases sitting between them. CDR3 in amino acids: CASSSVAVGAFF. CDR3 sequence (DNA): TGTGCCAGCAGCTCCGTCGCCGTTGGCGCTTTCTTT.